The rows below give T cell receptor beta chains drawn from one sample of a study of blood T cell repertoires in COVID-19. The repertoire was sequenced with immunoSEQ multiplex PCR; TCRdb's copy has only in-frame clones and lacks some. Of 110,000 to 150,000 clones in the sample, approximately 80% were seen once. The specimen was peripheral blood. The receptors come from a human donor in a cohort sampled during active COVID-19. Both conserved end residues are trimmed from each CDR3. Each record gives: V gene, CDR3 length, J gene, D gene, CDR3 protein. A D gene is named only where the DNA matches it firmly.

TRBV28	9	TRBJ2-7	.	ASSREWEQY
TRBV28	12	TRBJ1-6	.	AGADRNYNSPLH
TRBV7-2	14	TRBJ2-7	TRBD2	ASSLGVAREFDEQY
TRBV3-1/TRBV3-2	13	TRBJ2-5	.	ASSFRGWDQETQY
TRBV27	13	TRBJ2-7	.	ASSLKRRGSYEQY
TRBV28	13	TRBJ2-3	.	ASSFPEGPTDTQY
TRBV2	9	TRBJ2-7	.	ASRFGYEQY
TRBV15	18	TRBJ2-2	.	ATSSHPVDGRVGYTGELF
TRBV12-3/TRBV12-4	10	TRBJ2-7	.	ASEKLSGVQY
TRBV29-1	11	TRBJ1-2	.	SVEQGRAYGYT
TRBV5-1	11	TRBJ2-2	.	ASSPRVDGELF
TRBV5-3	15	TRBJ1-1	.	AHCKRAREPRNTEAF